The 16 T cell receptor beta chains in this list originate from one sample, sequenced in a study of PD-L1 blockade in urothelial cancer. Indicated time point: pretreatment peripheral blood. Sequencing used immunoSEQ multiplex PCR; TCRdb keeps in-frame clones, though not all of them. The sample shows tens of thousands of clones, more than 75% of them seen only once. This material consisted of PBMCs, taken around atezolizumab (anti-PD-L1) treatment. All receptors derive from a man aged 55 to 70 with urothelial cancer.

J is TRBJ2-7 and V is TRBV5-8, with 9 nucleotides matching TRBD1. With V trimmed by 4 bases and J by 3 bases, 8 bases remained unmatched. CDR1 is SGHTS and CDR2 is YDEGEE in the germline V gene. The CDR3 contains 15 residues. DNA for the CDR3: TGTGCCAGCAGCCCTACCAGACAGGGGGTCTACGAGCAGTACTTC. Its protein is CASSPTRQGVYEQYF.

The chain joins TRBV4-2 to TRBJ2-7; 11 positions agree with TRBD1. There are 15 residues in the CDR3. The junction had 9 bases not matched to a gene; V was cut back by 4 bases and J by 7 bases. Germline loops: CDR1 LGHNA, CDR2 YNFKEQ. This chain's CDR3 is CASSPGGQGAGEQYF. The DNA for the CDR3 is TGTGCCAGCAGCCCCGGCGGACAGGGGGCAGGGGAGCAGTACTTC.

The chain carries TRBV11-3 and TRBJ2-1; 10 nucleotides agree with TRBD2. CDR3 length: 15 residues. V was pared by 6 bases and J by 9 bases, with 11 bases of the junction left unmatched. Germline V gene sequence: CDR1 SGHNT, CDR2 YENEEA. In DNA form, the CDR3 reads TGTGCCAGCAGTTCAATACGGGGACTAGCGCCTGAGCAGTTCTTC. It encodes CASSSIRGLAPEQFF.

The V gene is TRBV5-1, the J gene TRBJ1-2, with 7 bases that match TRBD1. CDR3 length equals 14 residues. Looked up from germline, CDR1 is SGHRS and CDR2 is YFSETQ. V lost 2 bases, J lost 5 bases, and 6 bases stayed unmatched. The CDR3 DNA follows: TGCGCCAGCAGCTTAGAGACAGGGAATTATGGCTACACCTTC. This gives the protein CASSLETGNYGYTF.

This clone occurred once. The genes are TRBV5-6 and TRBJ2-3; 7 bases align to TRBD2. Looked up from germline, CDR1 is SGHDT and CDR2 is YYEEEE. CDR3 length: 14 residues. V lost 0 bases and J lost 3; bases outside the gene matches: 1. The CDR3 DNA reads TGTGCCAGCAGCTTGGGCGGGAGTACAGATACGCAGTATTTT. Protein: CASSLGGSTDTQYF.

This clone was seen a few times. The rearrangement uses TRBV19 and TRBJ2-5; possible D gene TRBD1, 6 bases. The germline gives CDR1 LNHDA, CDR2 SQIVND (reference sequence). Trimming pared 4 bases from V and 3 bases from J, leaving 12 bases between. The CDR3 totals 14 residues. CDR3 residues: CASSKGTREETQYF. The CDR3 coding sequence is TGTGCCAGTAGTAAGGGGACAAGAGAAGAGACCCAGTACTTC.

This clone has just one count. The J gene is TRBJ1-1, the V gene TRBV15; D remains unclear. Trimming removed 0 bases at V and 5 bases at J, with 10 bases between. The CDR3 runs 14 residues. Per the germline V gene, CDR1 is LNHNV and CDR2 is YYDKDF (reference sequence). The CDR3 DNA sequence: TGTGCCACCAGCAGAGAAGCCCTGAGTACTGAAGCTTTCTTT. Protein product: CATSREALSTEAFF. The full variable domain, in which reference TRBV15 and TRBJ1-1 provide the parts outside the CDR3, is DAMVIQNPRYQVTQFGKPVTLSCSQTLNHNVMYWYQQKSSQAPKLLFHYYDKDFNNEADTPDNFQSRRPNTSFCFLDIRSPGLGDTAMYLCATSREALSTEAFFGQGTRLTVV.

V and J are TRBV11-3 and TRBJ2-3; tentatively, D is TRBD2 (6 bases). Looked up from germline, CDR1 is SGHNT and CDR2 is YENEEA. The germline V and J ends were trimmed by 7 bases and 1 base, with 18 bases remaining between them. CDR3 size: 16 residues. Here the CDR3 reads CASTLGGGPGTDTQYF. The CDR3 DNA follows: TGTGCCAGCACCCTAGGAGGAGGGCCAGGCACAGATACGCAGTATTTT.

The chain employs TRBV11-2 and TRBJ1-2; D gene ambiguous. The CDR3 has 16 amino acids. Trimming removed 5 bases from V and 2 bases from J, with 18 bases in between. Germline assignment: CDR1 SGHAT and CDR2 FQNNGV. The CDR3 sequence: CASSTRLFSRNYGYTF. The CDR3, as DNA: TGTGCCAGCAGCACCCGCCTATTTTCCAGGAACTATGGCTACACCTTC.

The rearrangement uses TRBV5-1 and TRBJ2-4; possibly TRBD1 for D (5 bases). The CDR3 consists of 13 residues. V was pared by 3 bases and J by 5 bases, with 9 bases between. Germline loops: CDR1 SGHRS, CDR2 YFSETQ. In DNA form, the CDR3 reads TGCGCCAGCAGCTCGCCGACAGAAAACATTCAGTACTTC. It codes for CASSSPTENIQYF. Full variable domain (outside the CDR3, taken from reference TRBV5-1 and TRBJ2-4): KAGVTQTPRYLIKTRGQQVTLSCSPISGHRSVSWYQQTPGQGLQFLFEYFSETQRNKGNFPGRFSGRQFSNSRSEMNVSTLELGDSALYLCASSSPTENIQYFGAGTRLSVL.

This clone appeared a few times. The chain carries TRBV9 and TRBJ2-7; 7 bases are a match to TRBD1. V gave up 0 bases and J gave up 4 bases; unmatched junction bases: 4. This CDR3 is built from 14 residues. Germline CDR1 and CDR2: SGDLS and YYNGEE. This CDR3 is CASSVATGVYEQYF. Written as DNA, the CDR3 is TGTGCCAGCAGCGTAGCCACAGGGGTGTACGAGCAGTACTTC.

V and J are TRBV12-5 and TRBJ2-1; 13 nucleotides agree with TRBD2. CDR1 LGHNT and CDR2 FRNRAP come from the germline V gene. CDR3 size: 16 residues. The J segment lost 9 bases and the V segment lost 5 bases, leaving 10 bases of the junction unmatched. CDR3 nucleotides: TGTGCTAGTGGTCTCTCCGGGACTAGCGGGATTCCTGAGCAGTTCTTC. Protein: CASGLSGTSGIPEQFF.

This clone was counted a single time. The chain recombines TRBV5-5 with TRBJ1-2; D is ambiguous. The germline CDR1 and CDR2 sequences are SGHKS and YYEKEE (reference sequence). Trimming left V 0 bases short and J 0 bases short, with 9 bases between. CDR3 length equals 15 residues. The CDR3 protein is CASSLVRSTNYGYTF. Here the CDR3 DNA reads TGTGCCAGCAGCTTGGTGCGGAGTACTAACTATGGCTACACCTTC.

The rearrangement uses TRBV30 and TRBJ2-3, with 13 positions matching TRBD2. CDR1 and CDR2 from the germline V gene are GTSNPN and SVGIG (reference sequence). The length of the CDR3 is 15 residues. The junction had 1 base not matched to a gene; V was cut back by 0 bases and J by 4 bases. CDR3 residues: CAWSVGLAGADTQYF. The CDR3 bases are TGTGCCTGGAGTGTAGGACTAGCGGGGGCAGATACGCAGTATTTT.

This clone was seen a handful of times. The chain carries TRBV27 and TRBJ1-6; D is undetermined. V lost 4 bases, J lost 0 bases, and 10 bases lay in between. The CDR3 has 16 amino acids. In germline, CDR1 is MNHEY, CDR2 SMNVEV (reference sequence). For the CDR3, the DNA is TGTGCCAGCAGTTCACACGGGAGCTCCTATAATTCACCCCTCCACTTT. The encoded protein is CASSSHGSSYNSPLHF.

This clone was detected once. CDR3 nucleotides: TGCGCCAGCAGCTTGGAGGTGGCTAGCGGGGGGGATGAGCAGTTCTTC. Translated: CASSLEVASGGDEQFF. The chain combines TRBV5-1 with TRBJ2-1; 12 nucleotides line up with TRBD2. This CDR3 comprises 16 residues. V lost 0 bases and J lost 8; bases outside the gene matches: 6. Germline-derived CDR1 and CDR2 are SGHRS and YFSETQ.